This T cell receptor (beta chain) was observed in a study of cytomegalovirus exposure and HLA in healthy donors. Study-wide background: One earlier analysis, a look at about 179 million T cells, found some 100 million unique TCR beta sequences.

Trimming shortened V by 4 bases and J by 1 base, and 14 bases separated the two germline ends. CDR3 length equals 16 residues. The germline V gene has CDR1 LNHDA and CDR2 SQIVND (reference sequence). The PCR employed 60 Vbeta primers together with 13 Jbeta primers. Libraries were prepared by immunoSEQ multiplex PCR; TCRdb keeps only in-frame clonotypes and omits some of them. This table holds 130,000 to 150,000 clones, roughly four fifths found once. This clone was seen only once. Its specificity is not known. Study-wide findings and caveats: In a later analysis, most CMV-associated TCR beta chains appeared HLA-restricted. TRBV6-2, TRBV6-3 and other indistinguishable V segments were excluded.

Sample: PBMCs. The chain carries TRBV19 and TRBJ1-5; D is uncertain. This TCR came from a woman aged 45-65 years in good health and CMV-seronegative. The CDR3 region is CASSKTHSRSNQPQHF. The DNA of the CDR3 is TGTGCCAGTAGTAAGACCCATTCTAGGAGCAATCAGCCCCAGCATTTT.